Presented here are 14 T cell receptor beta chains from one specimen sequenced in a study of blood T cell repertoires in COVID-19. The repertoire was sequenced with immunoSEQ multiplex PCR; TCRdb's copy has only in-frame clones and lacks some. The table lists 53,000 or so clones, around nine tenths of them singletons. Sequencing used peripheral blood. These TCRs come from a human donor in a cohort sampled during active COVID-19.

About this clone itself: A junction boundary mismatches the germline segment, possibly from a read error. The chain employs TRBV6-5 and TRBJ1-5, with 11 bases identical to TRBD1. This CDR3 is 15 amino acids long. Germline CDR1 is MNHEY and CDR2 is SVGAGI. The CDR3 DNA sequence: TGTGCCGGCAGCGAGGACAGGGGGCGGCGACAGCCCCAGCATTTT. It translates to CAGSEDRGRRQPQHF.

The V call is TRBV10-3, the J call TRBJ2-2, with D unresolved. Germline V gene sequence: CDR1 ENHRY, CDR2 SYGVKD. Trimming cost V 8 bases and J 0 bases, with 10 bases left between them. This CDR3 contains 14 residues. The CDR3 loop is CAIRPNSNTGELFF. CDR3 sequence (DNA): TGTGCCATCCGCCCTAATTCGAACACCGGGGAGCTGTTTTTT.

The V gene is TRBV10-3, the J gene TRBJ1-2; D is undetermined. The V end lost 4 bases, the J end lost 3 bases, and 9 bases lay between the germline ends. The CDR3 has 13 residues. Germline V gives CDR1 ENHRY, CDR2 SYGVKD. The CDR3 nucleotides read TGTGCCATCAGTGCACAGTCTTACTATGGCTACACCTTC. Translated: CAISAQSYYGYTF.

The chain links TRBV6-5 to TRBJ2-7; 8 bases agree with TRBD1. This CDR3 has 11 amino acids. The V and J ends lost 6 bases and 6 bases, in that order; junction bases with no gene match: 1. CDR1 and CDR2 from the germline V gene are MNHEY and SVGAGI. CDR3 residues: CASRTGGEQYF. CDR3 sequence (DNA): TGTGCCAGCAGAACAGGGGGCGAGCAGTACTTC.

This clone was detected only once. This chain links TRBV5-5 with TRBJ2-3, with a weak D call TRBD1 (5 bases). CDR3 length: 17 residues. The germline V gene has CDR1 SGHKS and CDR2 YYEKEE (reference sequence). Trimming removed 1 base from V and 3 bases from J, with 18 bases in between. CDR3 in amino acids: CASSLRGHTTITDTQYF. As DNA, the CDR3 is TGTGCCAGCAGCTTGAGGGGCCATACGACAATAACAGATACGCAGTATTTT.

The V call is TRBV19, the J call TRBJ1-3; D remains ambiguous. This CDR3 has 11 amino acids. Germline lookup yields CDR1 LNHDA and CDR2 SQIVND (reference sequence). The germline V and J ends were trimmed by 3 bases and 7 bases, with 4 bases remaining between them. This CDR3 reads CASSMENTIYF. CDR3 DNA sequence: TGTGCCAGTAGTATGGAGAACACCATATATTTT.

V gene TRBV4-3 combines with J gene TRBJ1-2, with 7 bases lining up with TRBD1. Germline V CDR1 and CDR2: LGHNA, YSLEER. The CDR3 length is 14 residues. J lost 7 bases, V lost 0 bases, and 5 bases had no gene match. CDR3: CASSQDLTGFGYTF. CDR3 nucleotides: TGCGCCAGCAGCCAAGATCTGACAGGGTTTGGCTACACCTTC.

On this clone itself: The sample holds other DNA sequences that translate to the same CDR3. The genes are TRBV12-3 or TRBV12-4 and TRBJ2-1, with D unresolved. This CDR3 is 11 amino acids long. Trimming took 4 bases from V and 4 from J, leaving 2 bases between them. The CDR3 region has the DNA TGTGCCAGCAGTTCTTACAATGAGCAGTTCTTC. Translating gives CASSSYNEQFF.

This chain uses TRBV21-1 with TRBJ2-5; no check of the table's D call, TRBD2, against the DNA was made. TRBV21-1 is labeled a pseudogene. CDR3 length: 18 amino acids. In DNA form, the CDR3 reads TGTGCCAGCAGCAAAGGCAACCGCGGGGGGGCCGGGCAAGAGACCCAGTACTTC. Translation gives CASSKGNRGGAGQETQYF.

The chain combines TRBV28 with TRBJ1-5, with D perhaps matching TRBD1 (5 bases). Trimming took 2 bases from V and 3 from J, leaving 14 bases between them. The CDR3 contains 16 residues. CDR1 MDHEN and CDR2 SYDVKM come from the germline V gene. The CDR3 sequence is CASSLGGVGPNQPQHF. The CDR3 DNA reads TGTGCCAGCAGTTTAGGAGGGGTTGGCCCCAATCAGCCCCAGCATTTT.

Only a few counts were recorded for this clone. J is TRBJ1-5 and V is TRBV7-2, with a possible D match to TRBD1 (5 bases). The germline V gene has CDR1 SGHTA and CDR2 FQGNSA. V lost 1 base, J lost 6 bases, and 7 bases lay in between. The CDR3 length is 13 residues. CDR3 sequence (DNA): TGTGCCAGCAGCTTAGGGGGCCGTCAGCCCCAGCATTTT. It is translated as CASSLGGRQPQHF.

The gene calls are TRBV18 and TRBJ2-7, with TRBD1 as a possible D gene (6 bases). Germline V lookup: CDR1 KGHSH, CDR2 LQKENI. The CDR3 runs 14 residues. V dropped 4 bases and J dropped 0 bases, with 10 bases sitting between them. CDR3 protein: CASSLRDTSYEQYF. Here the CDR3 DNA reads TGTGCCAGCTCACTACGGGACACCTCCTACGAGCAGTACTTC.

The gene calls are TRBV2 and TRBJ1-2; D perhaps matches TRBD1 (5 bases). The CDR3 sequence is 13 residues long. Germline CDR1 is SNHLY and CDR2 is FYNNEI. The germline V and J ends were trimmed by 5 bases and 2 bases, with 9 bases remaining between them. The CDR3 loop is CASSRDFNYGYTF. In DNA, the CDR3 is TGTGCCAGCAGTCGGGACTTCAACTATGGCTACACCTTC.

The chain links TRBV29-1 to TRBJ2-6; 10 bases line up with TRBD1. Germline assignment: CDR1 SQVTM and CDR2 ANQGSEA. The CDR3 is made up of 17 amino acids. V trimming: 4 bases; J trimming: 0 bases; junction bases outside the gene matches: 6. The chain's CDR3 is CSVARTGGLSGANVLTF. CDR3 bases: TGCAGCGTTGCTAGGACAGGGGGACTCTCTGGGGCCAACGTCCTGACTTTC.